A single sample gave rise to the 10 T cell receptor beta chains below, sequenced in a study of a mutant IDH1 vaccine in newly diagnosed glioma. Their target antigens are unknown. Time point denoted: week 23, last vaccination. Doses of 300 ug of mutant IDH1 20-mer peptide were given with topical imiquimod. The protocol was immunoSEQ multiplex PCR, while the TCRdb copy is restricted to in-frame clones and leaves out a portion. The profile shows tens of thousands of clones, about 80% of them singletons. The source material was PBMCs, sampled from a glioma patient whose treatment included an IDH1 peptide vaccine. The receptors stem from a middle-aged man with glioma.

This clone was observed a few times. This chain connects TRBV5-1 to TRBJ1-1; D remains unclear. Trimming left V 3 bases short and J 5 bases short, with 14 bases between. Germline V gene data show CDR1 as SGHRS and CDR2 as YFSETQ. The CDR3 consists of 14 residues. CDR3 region: CASSSISVGTEAFF. CDR3 sequence (DNA): TGCGCCAGCAGCTCGATAAGTGTGGGAACTGAAGCTTTCTTT. Filled out from reference TRBV5-1 and TRBJ1-1, the complete variable domain reads KAGVTQTPRYLIKTRGQQVTLSCSPISGHRSVSWYQQTPGQGLQFLFEYFSETQRNKGNFPGRFSGRQFSNSRSEMNVSTLELGDSALYLCASSSISVGTEAFFGQGTRLTVV.

V and J are TRBV30 and TRBJ2-1, with 10 bases matching TRBD2. Germline assignment: CDR1 GTSNPN and CDR2 SVGIG (reference sequence). The trim removed 0 bases at V and 8 bases at J, leaving 7 bases unmatched. The CDR3 contains 15 residues. CDR3 in amino acids: CAWSVGSGGADEQFF. The CDR3 DNA reads as TGTGCCTGGAGTGTGGGAAGCGGGGGGGCGGATGAGCAGTTCTTC.

The rearrangement joins TRBV6-6 to TRBJ1-2; D might be TRBD1 (6 bases). The germline CDR1 and CDR2 sequences are MNHNY and SVGAGI (reference sequence). The CDR3 is 15 residues long. Between the trimmed V and J ends, which lost 6 bases and 7 bases, there was a span of 21 bases. The CDR3 sequence: CASRLLQGVRGGYTF. In DNA form, the CDR3 reads TGTGCCAGCAGGCTACTACAGGGAGTAAGGGGTGGCTACACCTTC.

The chain employs TRBV14 and TRBJ1-4; 8 bases fit TRBD1. In germline, CDR1 is SGHDN, CDR2 FVKESK. Losses at the gene ends were 8 bases for V and 4 bases for J; bases not matched to a gene: 9. The CDR3 length is 15 residues. CDR3 DNA sequence: TGTGCCAGCTCAGCACCAGGGGGCCTTAATGAAAAACTGTTTTTT. This sequence encodes CASSAPGGLNEKLFF.

This clone was seen just once. The J gene is TRBJ1-1, the V gene TRBV5-4; no reliable D call. The CDR3 contains 15 residues. The germline V and J ends were trimmed by 5 bases and 0 bases, with 14 bases remaining between them. Germline loops: CDR1 SGHNT, CDR2 YYREEE (reference sequence). The CDR3 nucleotides read TGTGCCAGCAGGGACGGTGTAACCATGAACACTGAAGCTTTCTTT. This codes for CASRDGVTMNTEAFF.

The chain links TRBV30 to TRBJ1-5; perhaps TRBD1 as D (6 bases). V gave up 0 bases and J gave up 8 bases, with 11 bases separating them. The germline V gene encodes CDR1 GTSNPN and CDR2 SVGIG (reference sequence). The CDR3 consists of 13 residues. The CDR3 spells CAWSVQGIEPQHF. The CDR3 DNA follows: TGTGCCTGGAGTGTACAGGGTATTGAGCCCCAGCATTTT.

This clone was observed a handful of times. The chain employs TRBV6-6 and TRBJ2-7; 8 bases agree with TRBD1. This CDR3 has 15 amino acids. With 0 bases clipped from V and 5 bases from J, the junction kept 6 bases outside the gene matches. Germline values: CDR1 MNHNY, CDR2 SVGAGI (reference sequence). CDR3 in amino acids: CASSYSSRGPNEQYF. In DNA, the CDR3 is TGTGCCAGCAGTTACTCAAGCAGGGGGCCCAACGAGCAGTACTTC.

The count of this clone is one. The chain is built from TRBV6-6 and TRBJ2-7, with unresolved D. Trimming left V 6 bases short and J 0 bases short, with 15 bases between. Per the germline V gene, CDR1 is MNHNY and CDR2 is SVGAGI (reference sequence). The CDR3 extends over 15 amino acids. The CDR3 here is CASRPRWESSYEQYF. As DNA, the CDR3 is TGTGCCAGCAGGCCCAGATGGGAAAGCTCCTACGAGCAGTACTTC.

The J gene is TRBJ2-5, the V gene TRBV25-1; 11 bases match TRBD2. The trim removed 6 bases at V and 5 bases at J, leaving 11 bases unmatched. Germline V gene lookup returns CDR1 MGHDK and CDR2 SYGVNS. CDR3 length: 16 amino acids. CDR3 sequence: CASSDTVAGGRETQYF. CDR3 nucleotides: TGTGCCAGCAGCGACACAGTAGCGGGGGGGCGCGAGACCCAGTACTTC.

The V and J genes are TRBV9 and TRBJ2-7, with 9 positions matching TRBD2. Germline assignment: CDR1 SGDLS and CDR2 YYNGEE. V lost 4 bases and J lost 3; bases outside the gene matches: 11. This CDR3 is built from 16 residues. The CDR3 sequence: CASSPGSGGFGYEQYF. The CDR3 DNA reads TGTGCCAGCAGCCCAGGGAGCGGGGGGTTCGGCTACGAGCAGTACTTC. The entire variable domain, with the rest obtained from reference TRBV9 and TRBJ2-7, is as follows: DSGVTQTPKHLITATGQRVTLRCSPRSGDLSVYWYQQSLDQGLQFLIQYYNGEERAKGNILERFSAQQFPDLHSELNLSSLELGDSALYFCASSPGSGGFGYEQYFGPGTRLTVT.